These 15 T cell receptor beta chains originate from one sample sequenced in a study of cytomegalovirus exposure and HLA in healthy donors. In the PCR, 60 Vbeta and 13 Jbeta primers were used. Repertoires were generated with immunoSEQ multiplex PCR, while TCRdb's copy carries only in-frame clones and drops some. Of roughly 200,000 clones detected, 75% to 85% appear once; the ten largest clones hold around 2.3%. Sequenced input: PBMCs. These receptors came from a woman aged 45-65 years in good health and CMV-seronegative.

CDR3 in amino acids: CASSAGTSGGVAQYF. The CDR3 DNA sequence: TGTGCCAGCAGCGCCGGGACTAGCGGGGGGGTGGCCCAGTACTTC. The chain employs TRBV5-4 and TRBJ2-5; 16 bases align to TRBD2. With V trimmed by 4 bases and J by 9 bases, 6 bases remained unmatched. The CDR3 extends over 15 amino acids. Germline V CDR1 and CDR2: SGHNT, YYREEE (reference sequence).

The genes are TRBV28 and TRBJ2-3; D might be TRBD2 (6 bases). Between the trimmed V and J ends, which lost 5 bases and 1 base, there was a span of 16 bases. Germline lookup yields CDR1 MDHEN and CDR2 SYDVKM. This CDR3 region has 16 residues. CDR3 DNA: TGTGCCAGCAGTACTCGAAGGTCGGGGGGCACAGATACGCAGTATTTT. Its protein product is CASSTRRSGGTDTQYF.

This chain links TRBV27 with TRBJ2-1; 8 nucleotides line up with TRBD2. Germline CDR1 reads MNHEY; CDR2 reads SMNVEV (reference sequence). With V trimmed by 3 bases and J by 7 bases, 14 bases remained unmatched. The CDR3 length is 17 residues. For the CDR3, the DNA is TGTGCCAGCAGTTTGGGCGGGAGGATCCCCTACGGGAATGAGCAGTTCTTC. As protein: CASSLGGRIPYGNEQFF.

This clone has only one observation. The chain joins TRBV18 to TRBJ2-2, with D maybe TRBD2 (5 bases). The CDR3 spans 16 residues. The germline gives CDR1 KGHSH, CDR2 LQKENI. V lost 6 bases and J lost 0, with 14 bases in between. CDR3 bases: TGTGCCAGCTCCGACTATCTGGGAACGAACACCGGGGAGCTGTTTTTT. This encodes CASSDYLGTNTGELFF.

CDR3 bases: TGTGCCAGCAGCTTAGAGGGACAGGGACCCTACAATGAGCAGTTCTTC. This gives the protein CASSLEGQGPYNEQFF. V gene TRBV7-2 combines with J gene TRBJ2-1; TRBD1 matches at 9 bases. The CDR3 covers 16 residues. The germline CDR1 and CDR2 sequences are SGHTA and FQGNSA. V shed 1 base, J shed 2 bases, and the junction held 3 bases outside the gene matches. The whole variable domain, filled in from reference TRBV7-2 and TRBJ2-1, reads GAGVSQSPSNKVTEKGKDVELRCDPISGHTALYWYRQSLGQGLEFLIYFQGNSAPDKSGLPSDRFSAERTGGSVSTLTIQRTQQEDSAVYLCASSLEGQGPYNEQFFGPGTRLTVL.

The CDR3 reads CASSLRTGVNTGELFF. The CDR3 nucleotides are TGTGCCAGCAGTTTAAGGACAGGGGTAAACACCGGGGAGCTGTTTTTT. J is TRBJ2-2 and V is TRBV27; 9 positions match TRBD1. Germline trimming cut 2 bases from V and 2 bases from J; bases unmatched to any gene: 3. CDR3 length equals 16 residues. Looked up from germline, CDR1 is MNHEY and CDR2 is SMNVEV (reference sequence).

This chain links TRBV4-1 with TRBJ2-7, with D perhaps TRBD1 (5 bases). This CDR3 contains 15 residues. The V gene's germline CDR1 is MGHRA and CDR2 YSYEKL. V was pared by 4 bases and J by 0 bases, with 13 bases between. CDR3 in DNA: TGCGCCAGCAGCCGCAATGCTGACAGCTCCTACGAGCAGTACTTC. Protein sequence: CASSRNADSSYEQYF.

The genes are TRBV18 and TRBJ2-3; 7 bases are a match to TRBD1. This CDR3 contains 14 residues. Trimming at V came to 5 bases and at J to 0 bases, leaving 2 bases not matched to a gene. The germline gives CDR1 KGHSH, CDR2 LQKENI. The CDR3 DNA sequence: TGTGCCAGCTCAAAGACAGGGAGCACAGATACGCAGTATTTT. Translating it yields CASSKTGSTDTQYF.

The chain is built from TRBV28 and TRBJ2-7; 7 positions agree with TRBD2. CDR1 is MDHEN and CDR2 is SYDVKM in the germline V gene. J gave up 2 bases and V 6 bases, and 4 bases lay outside the gene matches. This CDR3 is 13 amino acids long. Written as DNA, the CDR3 is TGTGCCAGCAGGGCAACTAGCGCCTACGAGCAGTACTTC. This gives the protein CASRATSAYEQYF.

The chain carries TRBV29-1 and TRBJ1-2; 7 bases line up with TRBD1. The germline gives CDR1 SQVTM, CDR2 ANQGSEA. V lost 7 bases and J lost 4; bases outside the gene matches: 6. There are 12 residues in the CDR3. This CDR3 reads CSAATGSYGYTF. The CDR3 coding sequence is TGCAGCGCTGCGACAGGGTCCTATGGCTACACCTTC.

This sequence joins TRBV6-5 and TRBJ2-5; 13 bases map to TRBD2. The CDR3 length is 15 residues. CDR1 and CDR2 from the germline V gene are MNHEY and SVGAGI. V lost 5 bases, J lost 9 bases, and 9 bases stayed unmatched. The CDR3 DNA sequence: TGTGCCAGCAGTACTAGCGGGAGGGCGAGGAGGTCCCAGTACTTC. This translates into CASSTSGRARRSQYF.

This chain joins TRBV19 and TRBJ2-1; 8 bases are a match to TRBD2. This CDR3 has 14 amino acids. V lost 7 bases and J lost 3; bases outside the gene matches: 5. Germline V gives CDR1 LNHDA, CDR2 SQIVND (reference sequence). The CDR3 region is CASKTGGYYNEQFF. In DNA, the CDR3 is TGTGCCAGTAAAACGGGAGGGTACTACAATGAGCAGTTCTTC.

The V gene is TRBV7-8, the J gene TRBJ1-3; 8 bases map to TRBD1. V lost 4 bases, J lost 0 bases, and 8 bases stayed unmatched. The CDR3 consists of 17 residues. Germline CDR1 and CDR2: SGHVS and FQNEAQ. CDR3 coding DNA: TGTGCCAGCAGCTCCCAGGGGGCAGGGACCTCTGGAAACACCATATATTTT. Amino acids: CASSSQGAGTSGNTIYF.

The chain joins TRBV7-3 to TRBJ1-1; 9 bases match TRBD1. The CDR3 spans 14 residues. The V segment lost 5 bases and the J segment 2 bases; nucleotides outside the gene matches: 3. Germline V lookup: CDR1 SGHTA, CDR2 FQGTGA. CDR3 sequence (DNA): TGTGCCAGCAGCCAACAGGGGGCCAACACTGAAGCTTTCTTT. Its translation: CASSQQGANTEAFF. Using reference TRBV7-3 and TRBJ1-1 for the parts outside the CDR3, the full variable domain is GAGVSQTPSNKVTEKGKYVELRCDPISGHTALYWYRQSLGQGPEFLIYFQGTGAADDSGLPNDRFFAVRPEGSVSTLKIQRTERGDSAVYLCASSQQGANTEAFFGQGTRLTVV.

This chain uses TRBV19 with TRBJ1-5; D gene ambiguous. Germline V gene lookup returns CDR1 LNHDA and CDR2 SQIVND (reference sequence). The CDR3 is made up of 15 amino acids. V was clipped by 7 bases and J by 0 bases, with 13 bases between them. The CDR3 loop is CASIEMSGSNQPQHF. Written as DNA, the CDR3 is TGTGCCAGTATTGAGATGTCTGGTAGCAATCAGCCCCAGCATTTT.